This T cell receptor (beta chain) derives from a study of blood T cell repertoires in COVID-19. Study as a whole: Samples representing acute and convalescent COVID-19 were sourced from the United States, Italy and Spain. T cells, B-cell-depleted T cells, or PBMCs provided the cDNA or gDNA that served as material.

The CDR3 extends over 14 amino acids. The germline V and J ends were trimmed by 0 bases and 2 bases, with 6 bases remaining between them. Germline values: CDR1 LGHNA, CDR2 YSLEER. The method was immunoSEQ multiplex PCR; TCRdb's version includes in-frame clones alone and lacks a portion of them. The sample has 200,000 to 250,000 clones, 87% seen once; the top ten hold 11%. Participants were aged roughly 18 to 100 years from approximately 24 US areas. The sample taken for sequencing was PBMCs or T cells enriched from blood (not recorded which). The genes are TRBV4-3 and TRBJ2-3; D unresolved. The clonotype was recovered from a man aged 25 to 45 who had recovered from COVID-19. CDR3 sequence (DNA): TGCGCCAGCAGCCAAGATATTTACACAGATACGCAGTATTTT. It is translated as CASSQDIYTDTQYF.